This T cell receptor beta chain was recovered during a study of beta chain features in type 1 diabetes. In the study overall: Age, gender, cell numbers and subset yield matched between patients and controls. Overall study results and limits: Individuals with type 1 diabetes displayed fewer insertions and more deletions at VDJ junctions. In all four CD4+ subsets, TCRB CDR3 length was significantly, moderately reduced in type 1 diabetes. Naive, central memory and Treg TCRB repertoires appeared more alike in patients than in healthy donors.

In this sample, this clone turned up a few times. The antigen is unknown. Sequenced material consisted of expressed TCRB transcripts (all of the isolated RNA was reverse transcribed). Libraries were prepared by immunoSEQ multiplex PCR; TCRdb keeps only in-frame clonotypes and omits some of them. The sample has about 240,000 clones, approximately 15% seen once. The CDR3 loop spans 15 amino acids. Trimming stripped 0 bases from V and 4 bases from J, with 13 bases between. Germline-derived CDR1 and CDR2 are SGHRS and YFSETQ. This receptor was taken from a man aged 30-40 years with type 1 diabetes. The sample consisted of naive CD4+ T cells from blood. V and J are TRBV5-1 and TRBJ2-5; D uncertain. CDR3 DNA sequence: TGCGCCAGCAGCTTGGATCGCGGAATTCGAGAGACCCAGTACTTC. It is translated as CASSLDRGIRETQYF.